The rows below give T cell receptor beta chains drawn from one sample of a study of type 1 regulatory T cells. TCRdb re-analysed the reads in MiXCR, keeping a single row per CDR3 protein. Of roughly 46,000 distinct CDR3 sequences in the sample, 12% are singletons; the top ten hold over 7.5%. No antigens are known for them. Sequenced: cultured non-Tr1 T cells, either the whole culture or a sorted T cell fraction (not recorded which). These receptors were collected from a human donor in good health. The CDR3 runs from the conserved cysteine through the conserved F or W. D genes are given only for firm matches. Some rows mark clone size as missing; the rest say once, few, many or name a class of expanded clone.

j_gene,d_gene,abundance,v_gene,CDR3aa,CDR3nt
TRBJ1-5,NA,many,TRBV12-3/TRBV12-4,CASRTSVEPQHF,TGTGCCAGCAGGACGAGCGTAGAGCCCCAGCATTTT
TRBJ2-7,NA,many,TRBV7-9,CASSERTDPYEQYF,TGTGCCAGCAGCGAGAGGACAGATCCCTACGAGCAGTACTTC
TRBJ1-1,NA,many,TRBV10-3,CAISVWGTEAFF,TGTGCCATCAGCGTATGGGGCACTGAAGCTTTCTTT
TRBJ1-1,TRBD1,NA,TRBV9,CASSEQQGATTEAFF,TGTGCCAGCAGCGAGCAACAGGGGGCTACCACTGAAGCTTTCTTT
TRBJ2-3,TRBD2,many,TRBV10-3,CAISEGSGRGDTQYF,TGTGCCATCAGTGAGGGTAGCGGGAGGGGAGATACGCAGTATTTT
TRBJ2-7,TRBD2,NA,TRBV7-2,CASSSAAGGAYEQYF,TGTGCCAGCAGCTCCGCAGCGGGAGGGGCCTACGAGCAGTACTTC
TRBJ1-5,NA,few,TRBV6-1,CASSEGGSNQPQHF,TGTGCCAGCAGTGAGGGGGGCTCCAATCAGCCCCAGCATTTT
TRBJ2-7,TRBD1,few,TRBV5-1,CASSRGQGANEQYF,TGCGCCAGCAGCCGGGGACAGGGGGCCAACGAGCAGTACTTC
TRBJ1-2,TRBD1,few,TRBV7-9,CASSFKKPGQNNYGYTF,TGTGCCAGCAGCTTTAAGAAGCCGGGACAGAATAACTATGGCTACACCTTC
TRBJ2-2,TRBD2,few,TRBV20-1,CSPGRPGTGELFF,TGCAGTCCCGGGAGGCCGGGCACCGGGGAGCTGTTTTTT
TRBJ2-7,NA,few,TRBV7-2,CASSPGVGVSYEQYF,TGTGCCAGCAGCCCCGGGGTAGGAGTGTCCTACGAGCAGTACTTC
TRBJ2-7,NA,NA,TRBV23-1,CAKHDSLYEQYF,TGCGCCAAACATGACAGCCTCTACGAGCAGTACTTC
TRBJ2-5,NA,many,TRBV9,CASSVDYSGDPQYF,TGTGCCAGCAGCGTAGACTACTCGGGTGACCCCCAGTACTTC
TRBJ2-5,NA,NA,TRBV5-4,CASSLAGTQQETQYF,TGTGCCAGCAGCTTGGCCGGGACCCAACAAGAGACCCAGTACTTC
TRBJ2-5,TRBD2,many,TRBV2,CASSFMGGETQYF,TGTGCCAGCAGCTTCATGGGAGGGGAGACCCAGTACTTC
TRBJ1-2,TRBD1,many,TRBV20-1,CSASSGQGNYGYTF,TGCAGTGCTAGCTCGGGACAGGGCAACTATGGCTACACCTTC
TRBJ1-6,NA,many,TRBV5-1,CASSLLGTKPTGSPLHF,TGCGCCAGCAGCTTGTTGGGCACAAAGCCAACAGGATCACCCCTCCACTTT
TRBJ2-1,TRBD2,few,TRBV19,CASSMGGTSGYNEQFF,TGTGCCAGTAGTATGGGGGGGACTAGCGGATACAATGAGCAGTTCTTC
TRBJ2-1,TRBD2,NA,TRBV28,CASSLGLAGGGEQFF,TGTGCCAGCAGTTTGGGACTAGCGGGAGGCGGTGAGCAGTTCTTC
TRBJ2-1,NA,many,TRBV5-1,CASSPQFGTQYNEQFF,TGCGCCAGCAGCCCTCAATTCGGGACTCAATACAATGAGCAGTTCTTC
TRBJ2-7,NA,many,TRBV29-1,CSVGARSGEQYF,TGCAGCGTTGGTGCCAGGTCGGGCGAGCAGTACTTC
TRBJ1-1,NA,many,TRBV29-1,CSVEKASVGTEAFF,TGCAGCGTTGAAAAGGCGAGTGTGGGGACTGAAGCTTTCTTT
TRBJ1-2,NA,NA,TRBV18,CASSPPSSNYGYTF,TGTGCCAGCTCACCACCTAGCAGTAACTATGGCTACACCTTC
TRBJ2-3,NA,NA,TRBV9,CASSGTGGSTDTQYF,TGTGCCAGCAGCGGAACTGGGGGTAGCACAGATACGCAGTATTTT
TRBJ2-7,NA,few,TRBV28,CASSPLWNEQYF,TGTGCCAGCAGTCCGTTGTGGAACGAGCAGTACTTC
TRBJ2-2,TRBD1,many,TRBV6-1,CATLGTGGMTGELFF,TGTGCCACGCTAGGGACAGGGGGGATGACCGGGGAGCTGTTTTTT
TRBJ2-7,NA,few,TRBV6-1,CASRPRDNDYEQYF,TGTGCCAGCAGACCCCGAGACAATGACTACGAGCAGTACTTC
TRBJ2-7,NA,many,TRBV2,CASSERGGLAYEQYF,TGTGCCAGCAGTGAGAGGGGGGGCTTGGCCTACGAGCAGTACTTC
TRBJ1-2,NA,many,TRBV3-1,CASSQQGTNYGYTF,TGTGCCAGCAGCCAACAGGGGACTAACTATGGCTACACCTTC
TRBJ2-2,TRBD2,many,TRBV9,CASSARRGSEELFF,TGTGCCAGCAGTGCTAGGCGGGGGTCCGAGGAGCTGTTTTTT
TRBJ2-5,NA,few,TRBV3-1,CASSPTRDSLETQYF,TGTGCCAGCAGCCCCACGCGGGACAGCTTAGAGACCCAGTACTTC
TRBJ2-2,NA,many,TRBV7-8,CASSLEGGANTGELFF,TGTGCCAGCAGCTTAGAGGGGGGCGCGAACACCGGGGAGCTGTTTTTT
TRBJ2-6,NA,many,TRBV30,CAWSTSGANVLTF,TGTGCCTGGAGTACCTCTGGGGCCAACGTCCTGACTTTC
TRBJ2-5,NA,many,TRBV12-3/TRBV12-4,CASSDFAGKTQYF,TGTGCCAGCAGTGATTTCGCTGGAAAGACCCAGTACTTC
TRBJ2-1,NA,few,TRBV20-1,CSAGPGTRQFF,TGCAGTGCTGGCCCCGGGACTCGTCAGTTCTTC
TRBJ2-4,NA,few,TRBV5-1,CASSFTWDTKNIQYF,TGCGCCAGCAGCTTTACCTGGGACACCAAAAACATTCAGTACTTC
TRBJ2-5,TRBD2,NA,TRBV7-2,CASSLTPGGGETQYF,TGTGCCAGCAGCCTCACCCCCGGGGGAGGGGAGACCCAGTACTTC
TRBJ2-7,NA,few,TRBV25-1,CASTFAYEQYF,TGTGCCAGCACCTTCGCCTACGAGCAGTACTTC
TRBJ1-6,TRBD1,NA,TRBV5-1,CASGQGTWNSPLHF,TGCGCCAGCGGACAGGGGACATGGAATTCACCCCTCCACTTT
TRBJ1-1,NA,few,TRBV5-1,CASSLARQNTEAFF,TGCGCCAGCAGCTTGGCGCGCCAGAACACTGAAGCTTTCTTT
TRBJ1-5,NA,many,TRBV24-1,CATSGGRDSNQPQHF,TGTGCCACCAGCGGTGGGAGGGACAGCAATCAGCCCCAGCATTTT
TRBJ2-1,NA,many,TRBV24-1,CATSDPAPNSGTGSSYNEQFF,TGTGCCACCAGTGATCCTGCTCCCAACTCCGGGACTGGTTCCTCCTACAATGAGCAGTTCTTC
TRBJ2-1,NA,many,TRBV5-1,CASSLGPAGGNEQFF,TGCGCCAGCAGCTTGGGACCGGCGGGCGGCAATGAGCAGTTCTTC
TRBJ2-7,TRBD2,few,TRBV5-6,CASKRTSGSYEQYF,TGTGCCAGCAAAAGGACTAGCGGGAGTTACGAGCAGTACTTC
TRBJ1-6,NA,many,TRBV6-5,CASSYAVSSYNSPLHF,TGTGCCAGCAGTTACGCCGTGAGCTCCTATAATTCACCCCTCCACTTT
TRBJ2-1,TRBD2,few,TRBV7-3,CASSLTPGLGDEQFF,TGTGCCAGCAGCTTAACCCCGGGACTAGGGGATGAGCAGTTCTTC
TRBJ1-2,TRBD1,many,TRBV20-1,CSARRDRENYGYTF,TGCAGTGCTAGGAGAGACAGGGAAAACTATGGCTACACCTTC
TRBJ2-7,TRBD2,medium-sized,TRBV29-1,CSVSGPIAGGPYEQYF,TGCAGCGTTTCGGGCCCTATAGCGGGAGGGCCTTACGAGCAGTACTTC
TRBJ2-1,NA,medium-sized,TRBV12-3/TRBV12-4,CASTIRVLSEQFF,TGTGCCAGCACGATTAGGGTATTGAGTGAGCAGTTCTTC
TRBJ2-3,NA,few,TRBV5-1,CASSPGSGTDTQYF,TGCGCCAGCAGCCCCGGTTCGGGCACAGATACGCAGTATTTT
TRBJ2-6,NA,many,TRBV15,CATSRDLGSGANVLTF,TGTGCCACCAGCAGAGATCTTGGCTCTGGGGCCAACGTCCTGACTTTC
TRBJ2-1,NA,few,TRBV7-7,CASSFNYGGSYNEQFF,TGTGCTAGCAGCTTTAATTATGGGGGCTCCTACAATGAGCAGTTCTTC
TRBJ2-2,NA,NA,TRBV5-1,CASSSDRRAGELFF,TGCGCCAGCAGCTCGGACAGGAGGGCCGGGGAGCTGTTTTTT
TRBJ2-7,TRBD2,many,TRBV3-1,CASSQAGTSGSYEQYF,TGTGCCAGCAGCCAAGCCGGGACTAGCGGGAGCTACGAGCAGTACTTC
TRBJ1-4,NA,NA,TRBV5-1,CASSLMGDEKLFF,TGCGCCAGCAGCTTGATGGGGGATGAAAAACTGTTTTTT
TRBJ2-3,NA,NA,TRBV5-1,CTSSLPTRDTDTQYF,TGCACCAGCAGCTTACCGACTAGGGACACAGATACGCAGTATTTT
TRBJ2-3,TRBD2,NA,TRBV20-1,CSARPPLGTSESTDTQYF,TGCAGTGCTAGACCTCCTCTTGGGACTAGCGAGAGCACAGATACGCAGTATTTT